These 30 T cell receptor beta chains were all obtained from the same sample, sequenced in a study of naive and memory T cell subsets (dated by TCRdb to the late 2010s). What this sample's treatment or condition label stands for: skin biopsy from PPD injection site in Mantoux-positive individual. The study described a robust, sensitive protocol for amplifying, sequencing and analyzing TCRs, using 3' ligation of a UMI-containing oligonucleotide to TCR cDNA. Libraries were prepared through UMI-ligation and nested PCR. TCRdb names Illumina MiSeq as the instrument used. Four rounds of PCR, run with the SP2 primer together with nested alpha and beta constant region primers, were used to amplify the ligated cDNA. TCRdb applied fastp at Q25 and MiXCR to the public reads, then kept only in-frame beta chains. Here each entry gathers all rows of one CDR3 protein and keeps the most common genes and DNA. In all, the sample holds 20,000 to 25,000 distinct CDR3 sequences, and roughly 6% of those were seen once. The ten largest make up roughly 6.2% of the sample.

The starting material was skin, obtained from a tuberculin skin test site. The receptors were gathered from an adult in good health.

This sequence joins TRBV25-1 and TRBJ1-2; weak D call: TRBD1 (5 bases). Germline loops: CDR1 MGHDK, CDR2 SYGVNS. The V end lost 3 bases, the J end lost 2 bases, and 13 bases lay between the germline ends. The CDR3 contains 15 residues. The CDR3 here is CASSDLPGLNYGYTF. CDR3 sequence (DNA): TGTGCCAGCAGTGACCTTCCGGGACTGAACTATGGCTACACCTTC.

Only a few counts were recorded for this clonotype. The chain's CDR3 is CASSLRDRANTGELFF. The CDR3 DNA follows: TGTGCCAGCAGCTTACGGGACAGGGCGAACACCGGGGAGCTGTTTTTT. V and J are TRBV13 and TRBJ2-2, with TRBD1 identical over 9 bases. V shed 2 bases and J 0 bases; nucleotides not matched to a gene: 1. The CDR3 is 16 amino acids. Germline loops: CDR1 PRHDT, CDR2 FYEKMQ (reference sequence).

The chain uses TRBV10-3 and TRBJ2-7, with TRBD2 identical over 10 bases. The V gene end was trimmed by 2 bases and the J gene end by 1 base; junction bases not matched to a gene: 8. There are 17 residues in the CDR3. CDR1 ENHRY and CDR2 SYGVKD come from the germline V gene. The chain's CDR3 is CAISETLAGERSYEQYF. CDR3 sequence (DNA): TGTGCCATCAGTGAGACTCTAGCGGGAGAGAGGTCCTACGAGCAGTACTTC.

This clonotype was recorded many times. The CDR3 reads CATSDGRGLKRGTGELFF. DNA of the CDR3: TGTGCCACCAGTGATGGCCGGGGCTTGAAGCGTGGCACCGGGGAGCTGTTTTTT. This rearrangement joins TRBV24-1 to TRBJ2-2; D might be TRBD1 or TRBD2, each matching 5 bases. CDR1 KGHDR and CDR2 SFDVKD come from the germline V gene. The V gene lost 3 bases and the J gene lost 4 bases, with 20 bases spanning the gap. The length of the CDR3 is 18 residues.

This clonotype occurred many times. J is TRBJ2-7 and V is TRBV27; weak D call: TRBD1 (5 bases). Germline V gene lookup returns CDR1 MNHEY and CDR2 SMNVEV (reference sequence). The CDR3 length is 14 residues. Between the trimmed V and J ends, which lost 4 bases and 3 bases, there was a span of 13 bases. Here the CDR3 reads CASSSTTGYYEQYF. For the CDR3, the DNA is TGTGCCAGCAGTTCTACAACAGGCTACTACGAGCAGTACTTC.

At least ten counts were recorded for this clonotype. The chain's CDR3 is CASSLVGLAGDKWQYF. The CDR3 DNA reads as TGTGCCAGCAGCTTAGTTGGACTAGCGGGAGATAAATGGCAGTACTTC. The chain is built from TRBV11-2 and TRBJ2-7; 13 bases agree with TRBD2. The CDR3 runs to 16 residues. Germline assignment: CDR1 SGHAT and CDR2 FQNNGV. J gave up 9 bases and V 1 base, and 9 bases lay outside the gene matches.

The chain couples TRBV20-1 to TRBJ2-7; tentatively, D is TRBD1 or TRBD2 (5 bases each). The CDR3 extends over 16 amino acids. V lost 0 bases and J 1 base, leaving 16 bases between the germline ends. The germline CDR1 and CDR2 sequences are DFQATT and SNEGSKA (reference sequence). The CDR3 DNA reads TGCAGTGCTAGAGATATAAAGGGACGAGCGTCCTACGAGCAGTACTTC. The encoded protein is CSARDIKGRASYEQYF.

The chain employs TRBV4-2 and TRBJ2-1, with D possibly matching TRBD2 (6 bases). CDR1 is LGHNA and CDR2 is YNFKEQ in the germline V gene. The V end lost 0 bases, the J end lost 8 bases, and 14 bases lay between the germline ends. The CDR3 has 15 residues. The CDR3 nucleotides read TGTGCCAGCAGCCAAGATGACCGCGGGATTGATGAGCAGTTCTTC. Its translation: CASSQDDRGIDEQFF.

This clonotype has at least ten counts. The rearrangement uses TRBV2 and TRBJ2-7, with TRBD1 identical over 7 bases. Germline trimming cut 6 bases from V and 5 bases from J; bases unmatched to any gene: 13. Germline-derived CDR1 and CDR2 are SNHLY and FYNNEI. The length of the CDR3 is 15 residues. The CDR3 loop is CASRTTGVPLDEQYF. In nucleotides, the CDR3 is TGTGCCAGCAGGACTACAGGGGTCCCCTTGGACGAGCAGTACTTC.

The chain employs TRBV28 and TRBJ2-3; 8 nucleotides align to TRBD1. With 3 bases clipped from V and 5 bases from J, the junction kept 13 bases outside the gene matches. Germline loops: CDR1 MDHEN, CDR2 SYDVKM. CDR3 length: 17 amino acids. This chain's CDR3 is CASSFKYRIQGEDTQYF. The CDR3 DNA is TGTGCCAGCAGTTTCAAGTATCGGATACAGGGGGAAGATACGCAGTATTTT.

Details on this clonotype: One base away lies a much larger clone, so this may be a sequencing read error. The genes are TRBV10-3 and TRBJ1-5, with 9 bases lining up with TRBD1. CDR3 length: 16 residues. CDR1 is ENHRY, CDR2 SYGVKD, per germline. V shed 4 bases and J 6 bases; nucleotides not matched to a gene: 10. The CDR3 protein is CAISARDREYGQPQHF. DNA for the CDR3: TGTGCCATCAGTGCGCGGGACAGGGAGTACGGTCAGCCCCAGCATTTT.

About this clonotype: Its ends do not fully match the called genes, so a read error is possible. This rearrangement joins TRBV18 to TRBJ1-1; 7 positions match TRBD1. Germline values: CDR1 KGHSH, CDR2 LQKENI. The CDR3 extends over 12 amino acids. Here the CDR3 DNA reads TGTGCCAGCTCTCCACGACAGGGTGAAGCTTTCTTT. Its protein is CASSPRQGEAFF.

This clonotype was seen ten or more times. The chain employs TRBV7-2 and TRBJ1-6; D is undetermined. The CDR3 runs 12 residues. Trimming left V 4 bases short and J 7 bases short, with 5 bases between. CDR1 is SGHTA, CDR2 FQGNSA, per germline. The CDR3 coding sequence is TGTGCCAGCAGCTCGCCCAATTCACCCCTCCACTTT. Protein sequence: CASSSPNSPLHF.

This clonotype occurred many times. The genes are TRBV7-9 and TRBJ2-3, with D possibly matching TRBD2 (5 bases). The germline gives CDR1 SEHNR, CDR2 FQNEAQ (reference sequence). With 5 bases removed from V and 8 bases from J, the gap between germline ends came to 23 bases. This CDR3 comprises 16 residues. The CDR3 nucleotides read TGTGCCAGCAGCCCCCAACTAGTTTTTGATCCAGTTACGCAGTATTTT. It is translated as CASSPQLVFDPVTQYF. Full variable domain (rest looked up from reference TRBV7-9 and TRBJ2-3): DTGVSQNPRHKITKRGQNVTFRCDPISEHNRLYWYRQTLGQGPEFLTYFQNEAQLEKSRLLSDRFSAERPKGSFSTLEIQRTEQGDSAMYLCASSPQLVFDPVTQYFGPGTRLTVL.

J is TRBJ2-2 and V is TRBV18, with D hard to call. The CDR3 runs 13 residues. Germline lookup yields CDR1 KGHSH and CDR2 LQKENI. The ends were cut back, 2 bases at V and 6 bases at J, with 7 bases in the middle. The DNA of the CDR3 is TGTGCCAGCTCACCAAAGGTCTCCGGGGAGCTGTTTTTT. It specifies CASSPKVSGELFF.

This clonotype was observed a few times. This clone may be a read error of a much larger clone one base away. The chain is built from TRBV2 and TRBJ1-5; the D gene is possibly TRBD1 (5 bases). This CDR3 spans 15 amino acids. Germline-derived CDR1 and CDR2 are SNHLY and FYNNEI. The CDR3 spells CASTWAGSSNQPQNF. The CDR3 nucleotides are TGTGCCAGCACTTGGGCAGGGAGTAGCAATCAGCCCCAGAATTTT.

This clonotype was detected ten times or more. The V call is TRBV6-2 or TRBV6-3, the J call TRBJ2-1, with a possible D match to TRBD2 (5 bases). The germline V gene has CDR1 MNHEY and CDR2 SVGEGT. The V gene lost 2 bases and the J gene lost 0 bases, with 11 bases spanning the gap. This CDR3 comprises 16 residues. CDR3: CASSYLPGSSYNEQFF. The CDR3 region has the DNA TGTGCCAGCAGTTACCTTCCGGGAAGCTCCTACAATGAGCAGTTCTTC.

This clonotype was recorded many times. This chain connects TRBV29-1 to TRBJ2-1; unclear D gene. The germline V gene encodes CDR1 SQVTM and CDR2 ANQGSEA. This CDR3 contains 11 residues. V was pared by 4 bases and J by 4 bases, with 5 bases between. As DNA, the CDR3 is TGCAGCGTTGGAATGTACAATGAGCAGTTCTTC. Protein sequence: CSVGMYNEQFF.

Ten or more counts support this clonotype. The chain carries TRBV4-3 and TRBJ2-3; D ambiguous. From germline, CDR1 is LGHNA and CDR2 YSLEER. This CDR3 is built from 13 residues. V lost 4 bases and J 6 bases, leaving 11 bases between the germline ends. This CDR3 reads CASSLRLGDTQYF. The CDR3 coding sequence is TGCGCCAGCAGCCTCAGATTAGGGGATACGCAGTATTTT.

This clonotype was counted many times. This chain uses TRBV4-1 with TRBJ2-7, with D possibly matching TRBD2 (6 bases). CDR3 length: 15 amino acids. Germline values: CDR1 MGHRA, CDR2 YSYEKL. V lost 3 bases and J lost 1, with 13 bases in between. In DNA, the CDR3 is TGCGCCAGCAGCCAGGAGGGACTGGGGTCCTACGAGCAGTACTTC. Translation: CASSQEGLGSYEQYF.

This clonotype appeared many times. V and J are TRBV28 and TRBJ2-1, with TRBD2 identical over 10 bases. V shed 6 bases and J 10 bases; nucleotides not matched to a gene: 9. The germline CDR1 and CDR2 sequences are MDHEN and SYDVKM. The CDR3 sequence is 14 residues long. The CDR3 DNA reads TGTGCCAGCAGCCGCTCCGGGACTAGCGACGAGCAGTTCTTC. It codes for CASSRSGTSDEQFF.

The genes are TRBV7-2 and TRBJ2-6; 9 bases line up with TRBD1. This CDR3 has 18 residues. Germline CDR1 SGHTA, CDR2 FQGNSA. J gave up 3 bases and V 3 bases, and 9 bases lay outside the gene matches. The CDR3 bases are TGTGCCAGCAGCTTTTCGGGACAGGGACGAAGTGGGGCCAACGTCCTGACTTTC. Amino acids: CASSFSGQGRSGANVLTF.

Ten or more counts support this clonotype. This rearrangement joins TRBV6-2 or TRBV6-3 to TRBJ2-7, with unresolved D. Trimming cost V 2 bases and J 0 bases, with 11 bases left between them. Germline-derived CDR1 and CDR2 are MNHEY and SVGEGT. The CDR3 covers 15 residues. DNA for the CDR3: TGTGCCAGCAGTTACGACCCCACCAGCTCCTACGAGCAGTACTTC. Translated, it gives CASSYDPTSSYEQYF.

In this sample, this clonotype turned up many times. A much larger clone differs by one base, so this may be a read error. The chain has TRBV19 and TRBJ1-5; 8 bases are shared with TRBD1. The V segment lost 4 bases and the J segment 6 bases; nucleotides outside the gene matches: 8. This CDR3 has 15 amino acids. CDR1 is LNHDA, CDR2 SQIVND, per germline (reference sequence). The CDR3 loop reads CASSTRNDRGQPQHF. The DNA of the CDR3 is TGTGCCAGTAGTACCCGAAATGACAGGGGTCAGCCCCAGCATTTT.

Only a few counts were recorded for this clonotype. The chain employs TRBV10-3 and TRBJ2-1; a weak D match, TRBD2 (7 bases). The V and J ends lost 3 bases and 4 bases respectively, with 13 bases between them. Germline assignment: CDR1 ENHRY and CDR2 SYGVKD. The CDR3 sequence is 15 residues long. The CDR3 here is CAISDGGGAYNEQFF. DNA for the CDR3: TGTGCCATCAGTGACGGCGGGGGCGCTTACAATGAGCAGTTCTTC.

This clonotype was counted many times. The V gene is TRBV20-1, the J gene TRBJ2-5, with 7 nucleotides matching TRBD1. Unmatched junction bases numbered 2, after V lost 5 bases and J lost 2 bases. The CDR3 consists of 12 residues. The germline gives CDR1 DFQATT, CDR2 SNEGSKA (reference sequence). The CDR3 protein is CSAWGQQETQYF. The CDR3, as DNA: TGCAGTGCTTGGGGACAGCAAGAGACCCAGTACTTC.

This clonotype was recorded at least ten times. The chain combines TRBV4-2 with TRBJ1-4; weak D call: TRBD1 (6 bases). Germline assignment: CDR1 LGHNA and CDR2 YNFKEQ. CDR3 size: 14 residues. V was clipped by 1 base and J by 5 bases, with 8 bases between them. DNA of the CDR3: TGTGCCAGCAGCCAAGGCCAGGGGAATGAAAAACTGTTTTTT. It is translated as CASSQGQGNEKLFF.

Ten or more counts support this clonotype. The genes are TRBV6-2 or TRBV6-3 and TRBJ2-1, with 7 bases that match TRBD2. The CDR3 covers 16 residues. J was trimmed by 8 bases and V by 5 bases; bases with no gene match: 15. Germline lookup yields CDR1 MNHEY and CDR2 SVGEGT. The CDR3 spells CASSRISGMEIDEQFF. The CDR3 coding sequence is TGTGCCAGCAGTCGGATCAGCGGGATGGAAATCGATGAGCAGTTCTTC.

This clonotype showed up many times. CDR3 loop: CASSLVAGGPMNEQFF. The CDR3 DNA reads TGCGCCAGCAGCTTGGTAGCGGGAGGGCCTATGAATGAGCAGTTCTTC. This rearrangement joins TRBV5-1 to TRBJ2-1; 11 positions match TRBD2. Per the germline V gene, CDR1 is SGHRS and CDR2 is YFSETQ. There are 16 residues in the CDR3. V trimming: 0 bases; J trimming: 7 bases; junction bases outside the gene matches: 6.

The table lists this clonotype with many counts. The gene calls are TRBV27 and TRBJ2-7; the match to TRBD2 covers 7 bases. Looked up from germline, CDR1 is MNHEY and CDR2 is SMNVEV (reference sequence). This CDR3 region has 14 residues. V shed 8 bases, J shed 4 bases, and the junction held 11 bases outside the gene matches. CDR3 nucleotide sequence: TGTGCCAGCTCCAAAGCGGGAAGGAATTACGAGCAGTACTTC. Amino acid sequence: CASSKAGRNYEQYF.